The rows below give T cell receptor beta chains drawn from one sample of a study of cytomegalovirus exposure and HLA in healthy donors. Clones were read by immunoSEQ multiplex PCR, and TCRdb kept only the in-frame ones, dropping some. The sample includes roughly 130,000 clones, less than 80% seen only once; the top ten take approximately 7%. Sequencing used PBMCs. Source of these receptors: a man aged 40-50 years in good health and CMV-seropositive. Each CDR3 is given with its conserved first and last residue. A D gene is named only where the DNA matches it firmly. Where a row states a size, it is once, few, many or the class of an expanded clone; other rows omit it.

v_call,j_call,d_call,clone_size,cdr3_aa,cdr3_nt
TRBV5-4,TRBJ1-2,NA,NA,CASSLELHSQYGYTF,TGTGCCAGCAGCTTGGAGTTGCACAGTCAATATGGCTACACCTTC
TRBV19,TRBJ1-5,NA,NA,CASSKGPVGDQPQHF,TGTGCCAGTAGTAAAGGGCCGGTCGGGGATCAGCCCCAGCATTTT
TRBV28,TRBJ1-3,NA,NA,CATHGGGSGNTIYF,TGTGCCACCCATGGGGGGGGATCTGGAAACACCATATATTTT
TRBV7-2,TRBJ2-7,TRBD2,NA,CASSPAPAGGPREQYF,TGTGCCAGCAGCCCTGCTCCCGCGGGAGGGCCCCGCGAGCAGTACTTC
TRBV6-4,TRBJ2-1,TRBD2,few,CASSDLAGEGPHNEQFF,TGTGCCAGCAGTGACTTAGCGGGGGAGGGCCCCCACAATGAGCAGTTCTTC
TRBV7-9,TRBJ2-1,NA,NA,CASSLFPRTYNEQFF,TGTGCCAGCAGCTTATTCCCGAGAACTTACAATGAGCAGTTCTTC
TRBV5-1,TRBJ2-1,NA,NA,CASSLGGVSQLNEQFF,TGCGCCAGCAGCTTGGGGGGGGTCTCTCAGCTCAATGAGCAGTTCTTC
TRBV4-1,TRBJ2-3,TRBD2,NA,CASSQVGTSGGPSTDTQYF,TGCGCCAGCAGCCAAGTCGGGACTAGCGGGGGACCTTCCACAGATACGCAGTATTTT
TRBV28,TRBJ2-7,TRBD2,NA,CASSEILGGNYEQYF,TGTGCCAGCAGTGAAATTTTGGGAGGGAACTACGAGCAGTACTTC
TRBV5-1,TRBJ1-4,NA,NA,CASSSGQPSEKLFF,TGCGCCAGCAGCAGTGGGCAGCCATCAGAAAAACTGTTTTTT
TRBV2,TRBJ2-1,TRBD2,NA,CASSGAGLAGGRDEQFF,TGTGCCAGCAGTGGTGCGGGACTAGCGGGGGGTCGAGATGAGCAGTTCTTC
TRBV7-6,TRBJ1-4,NA,NA,CASSLGTGIFATNEKLFF,TGTGCCAGCAGCTTGGGAACAGGGATTTTTGCAACTAATGAAAAACTGTTTTTT
TRBV7-6,TRBJ1-3,TRBD1,NA,CASSPGTGSGNTIYF,TGTGCCAGCAGCCCGGGGACAGGCTCTGGAAACACCATATATTTT
TRBV6-5,TRBJ2-7,NA,NA,CASTARFSIEQYF,TGTGCCAGCACTGCCAGGTTTTCGATCGAGCAGTACTTC
TRBV27,TRBJ2-7,TRBD2,NA,CASQVLAGAQYEQYF,TGTGCCAGCCAAGTACTAGCGGGAGCCCAATACGAGCAGTACTTC
TRBV28,TRBJ2-3,TRBD1,NA,CASSSGQGKGLGTDTQYF,TGTGCCAGCAGTTCGGGACAGGGTAAGGGACTTGGCACAGATACGCAGTATTTT
TRBV18,TRBJ2-5,TRBD1,NA,CASSRGQEETQYF,TGTGCCAGCTCACGGGGACAGGAAGAGACCCAGTACTTC
TRBV14,TRBJ1-2,NA,NA,CASSQGTPYGYTF,TGTGCCAGCAGCCAAGGGACACCTTATGGCTACACCTTC
TRBV7-2,TRBJ2-3,TRBD1,NA,CASSSGQGGTQYF,TGTGCCAGCAGCTCCGGACAGGGAGGTACGCAGTATTTT
TRBV5-1,TRBJ2-3,NA,NA,CASSLEVRGTDTQYF,TGCGCCAGCAGCTTGGAAGTGAGGGGCACAGATACGCAGTATTTT
TRBV28,TRBJ2-7,NA,NA,CASSPPGGAHYEQYF,TGTGCCAGCAGTCCCCCTGGCGGGGCTCACTACGAGCAGTACTTC
TRBV20-1,TRBJ1-2,NA,NA,CSAGPKYGYTF,TGCAGTGCTGGCCCGAAATATGGCTACACCTTC
TRBV19,TRBJ2-3,TRBD1,NA,CATKDRVDTQYF,TGTGCCACCAAGGACAGGGTGGATACGCAGTATTTT
TRBV28,TRBJ1-6,NA,NA,CASSLGQQNSPLHF,TGTGCCAGCAGCCTTGGACAGCAGAATTCACCCCTCCACTTT
TRBV10-1,TRBJ1-1,TRBD1,NA,CASSAARQGGRNTEAFF,TGCGCCAGCAGTGCCGCCCGGCAGGGGGGCAGGAACACTGAAGCTTTCTTT
TRBV28,TRBJ2-7,TRBD2,NA,CASSFYGLAREGGGYEQYF,TGTGCCAGCAGTTTCTATGGACTAGCCAGGGAGGGGGGGGGATACGAGCAGTACTTC
TRBV5-1,TRBJ2-1,TRBD2,NA,CASSGSGVYNEQFF,TGCGCCAGCAGCGGTAGCGGGGTTTACAATGAGCAGTTCTTC
TRBV5-1,TRBJ2-1,TRBD2,NA,CASSQLAGGPPYNEQFF,TGCGCCAGCAGCCAACTAGCGGGGGGGCCCCCCTACAATGAGCAGTTCTTC
TRBV29-1,TRBJ1-1,NA,NA,CSVAAGYTEAFF,TGCAGCGTTGCGGCAGGGTACACTGAAGCTTTCTTT
TRBV6-5,TRBJ2-7,NA,few,CASSRPGLRNEQYF,TGTGCCAGCAGCCGACCAGGGTTACGGAACGAGCAGTACTTC
TRBV29-1,TRBJ2-2,TRBD2,NA,CSVWAGANTGELFF,TGCAGCGTGTGGGCGGGGGCGAACACCGGGGAGCTGTTTTTT
TRBV5-6,TRBJ2-3,TRBD1,NA,CASSFGQGTDTQYF,TGTGCCAGCAGCTTCGGACAGGGCACAGATACGCAGTATTTT
TRBV5-5,TRBJ1-1,NA,few,CASSSSLTKNTEAFF,TGTGCCAGCAGCAGCTCCCTGACAAAGAACACTGAAGCTTTCTTT
TRBV14,TRBJ2-7,TRBD2,NA,CASSRPGRGFPYEQYF,TGTGCCAGCAGCCGACCCGGGAGGGGTTTTCCCTACGAGCAGTACTTC
TRBV29-1,TRBJ2-7,TRBD1,NA,CSVSKGGTGDYEQYF,TGCAGCGTTTCCAAGGGAGGGACAGGGGACTACGAGCAGTACTTC
TRBV11-2,TRBJ2-3,NA,NA,CASSFLVGPTDTQYF,TGTGCCAGCAGCTTTTTGGTTGGGCCCACAGATACGCAGTATTTT
TRBV7-9,TRBJ2-3,TRBD2,few,CASSKGSGGDTQYF,TGTGCCAGCAGCAAAGGATCCGGGGGGGATACGCAGTATTTT
TRBV11-2,TRBJ2-1,TRBD2,few,CASRTIAGGYNEQFF,TGTGCCAGCAGGACAATAGCGGGGGGTTACAATGAGCAGTTCTTC
TRBV27,TRBJ1-2,TRBD1,few,CASSLSSGTGGPYGYTF,TGTGCCAGCAGTTTATCAAGTGGGACAGGGGGGCCCTATGGCTACACCTTC
TRBV13,TRBJ1-5,NA,NA,CASSKRTGLWGNQPQHF,TGTGCCAGCAGCAAGCGAACAGGGCTGTGGGGCAATCAGCCCCAGCATTTT
TRBV19,TRBJ2-1,TRBD1,NA,CASSFGQGTYNEQFF,TGTGCCAGTAGCTTCGGACAGGGAACCTACAATGAGCAGTTCTTC
TRBV18,TRBJ1-6,NA,NA,CASSLPGVGGSPLHF,TGTGCCAGCTCACTTCCCGGGGTCGGGGGTTCACCCCTCCACTTT
TRBV9,TRBJ1-2,NA,NA,CASSKGGDPYGYTF,TGTGCCAGCAGCAAGGGAGGGGACCCTTATGGCTACACCTTC
TRBV28,TRBJ2-1,TRBD1,NA,CASSFGGTGGNEQFF,TGTGCCAGCAGTTTTGGGGGGACAGGGGGTAATGAGCAGTTCTTC
TRBV6-5,TRBJ1-5,NA,few,CASSVGGWGVRPQHF,TGTGCCAGCAGTGTGGGGGGGTGGGGTGTTCGGCCCCAGCATTTT
TRBV6-5,TRBJ2-7,NA,NA,CASSRDPYEQYF,TGTGCCAGCTCGCGGGACCCCTACGAGCAGTACTTC
TRBV11-2,TRBJ2-5,NA,NA,CASSLSGQGTQYF,TGTGCCAGCAGCTTGAGCGGTCAAGGGACCCAGTACTTC